This T cell receptor beta chain was sequenced during a study of T cell responses to AZD1222 COVID-19 vaccine. Study as a whole: Pooled together were second doses at about 4 or about 12 weeks.

TCRdb's copy holds only in-frame clones and misses some; the assay was immunoSEQ multiplex PCR. Among 120,000 or so clones listed, roughly 89% were seen once. The CDR3 consists of 15 residues. Germline V gene lookup returns CDR1 MNHNS and CDR2 SASEGT. Trimming left V 2 bases short and J 4 bases short, with 15 bases between. A note on this clone: Its antigen is as yet unknown.

Study-wide findings and caveats: Baseline antibody screening turned up just five to seven seropositive AZD1222 recipients. Repertoire sampling happened only post peak T cell response.

This chain connects TRBV6-1 to TRBJ2-7; D might be TRBD2 (6 bases). Here the sequenced sample was peripheral blood, taken on day 0 of AZD1222 vaccination. This clonotype was sampled from an adult in good health. The CDR3 DNA is TGTGCCAGCAGTGAAAACCCGGGACTTATATACGAGCAGTACTTC. It yields the protein CASSENPGLIYEQYF.